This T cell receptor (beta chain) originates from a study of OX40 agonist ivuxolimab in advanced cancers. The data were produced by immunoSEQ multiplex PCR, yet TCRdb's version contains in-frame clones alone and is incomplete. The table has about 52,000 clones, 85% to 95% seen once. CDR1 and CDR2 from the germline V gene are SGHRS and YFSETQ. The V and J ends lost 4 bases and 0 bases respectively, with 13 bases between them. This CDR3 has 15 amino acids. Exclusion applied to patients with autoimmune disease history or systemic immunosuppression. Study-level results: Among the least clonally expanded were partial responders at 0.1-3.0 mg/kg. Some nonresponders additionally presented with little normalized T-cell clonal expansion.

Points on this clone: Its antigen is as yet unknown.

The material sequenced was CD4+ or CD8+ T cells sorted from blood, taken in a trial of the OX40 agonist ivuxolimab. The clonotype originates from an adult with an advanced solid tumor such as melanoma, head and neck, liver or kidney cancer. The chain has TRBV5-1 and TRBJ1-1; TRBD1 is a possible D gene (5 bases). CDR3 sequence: CASSTGLTMNTEAFF. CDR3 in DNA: TGCGCCAGCAGCACGGGACTTACTATGAACACTGAAGCTTTCTTT.